This section outlines one T cell receptor beta chain sequence together with its context. No antigen is known for it. All of the donors resided in Nashville, Tennessee, and each was a Caucasian adult. Negatively enriched CD4+ T cells were divided by CD45RA into naive and memory. The data were produced by immunoSEQ multiplex PCR, yet TCRdb's version contains in-frame clones alone and is incomplete. The sample lists more than 1.2 million clones; approximately 98.5% were seen once. The sample comes from a study of shared clonotypes between healthy human individuals. About the study: The study used three CD4 naive, three CD4 memory, two CD8 naive and one CD8 memory plate per donor.

Study outcomes and limitations: Naive CD4 clonotypes overlapped across a few donors at around 4.8%.

The TCR comes from a man aged 30-40 years in good health. The sequencing input was naive CD4+ T cells sorted from blood. Subset described: CD45RA+ positively selected.

CDR3 bases: TGTGCCAGCAGCTTGGGGGGGATTCCATCCTACGAGCAGTACTTC. This encodes CASSLGGIPSYEQYF. The rearrangement links TRBV5-4 to TRBJ2-7; either TRBD1 or TRBD2 may supply D (5 bases each). Germline CDR1 and CDR2: SGHNT and YYREEE (reference sequence). The CDR3 runs 15 residues. V was trimmed by 0 bases and J by 1 base, leaving 11 bases between them.